These T cell receptor beta chains were read from a single sample in a study of T cell clonotyping in hematopoietic cell transplantation. Produced via immunoSEQ multiplex PCR; TCRdb's table is partial and in-frame only. Here the sample spans around 12,000 clones, around 74% being singletons. The sample in question was peripheral blood mononuclear cells, obtained 180 days after allogeneic stem cell transplant. The source is a male patient in his sixties who had an allogeneic stem cell transplant from an unrelated donor, so the T cells may come from the graft donor. Some clones in this sample may be carry-over from other donors' samples. Both conserved end residues are part of each CDR3. Each record gives: clone size, V gene, CDR3 length, J gene, CDR3 protein. Clone size is not always given. Where it is, it says once, few, many or a class for expanded clones.

.	TRBV15	15	TRBJ2-7	CATSRDRRELDEQYF
few	TRBV27	13	TRBJ1-5	CASSFGGSKPQHF
.	TRBV28	12	TRBJ1-2	CASSLNGNGYTF
.	TRBV27	13	TRBJ2-7	CASSFSGSYEQYF
.	TRBV27	16	TRBJ1-2	CASSFLIQGSGYGYTF
few	TRBV7-9	15	TRBJ2-7	CASSLVGGISYEQYF
once	TRBV6-6	15	TRBJ1-1	CASSYRTRDSTEAFF
.	TRBV7-8	12	TRBJ2-3	CASSPKRDTQYF
.	TRBV7-3	16	TRBJ2-5	CASSFGPSGGGETQYF
.	TRBV6-6	13	TRBJ1-2	CASSLEANYGYTF
.	TRBV7-2	15	TRBJ1-3	CASSRDRSSGNTIYF
.	TRBV9	14	TRBJ1-2	CASSVLEGPYGYTF
.	TRBV15	14	TRBJ1-3	CATSGGGAGNTIYF
.	TRBV6-5	16	TRBJ1-6	CASSLSGPFGNSPLHF
.	TRBV5-6	15	TRBJ2-2	CASSLDLGGTGELFF
.	TRBV25-1	13	TRBJ1-1	CASSEISLPEAFF
few	TRBV2	15	TRBJ1-1	CASSIRGQLNTEAFF
.	TRBV6-1	20	TRBJ2-2	CASSVRQGSLGGWDTGELFF
.	TRBV9	14	TRBJ2-2	CASSARDNTGELFF
.	TRBV9	13	TRBJ2-5	CASSVSPQETQYF
.	TRBV5-6	17	TRBJ2-3	CASSSLGTSGETDTQYF
.	TRBV2	13	TRBJ2-5	CASSRIFQETQYF
.	TRBV4-3	14	TRBJ1-1	CASSQEQGNTEAFF
.	TRBV9	13	TRBJ1-1	CASSALVGRVAFF
.	TRBV5-1	12	TRBJ1-2	CASSKGVYGYTF
.	TRBV4-3	14	TRBJ1-2	CASSQDRVGDGYTF
.	TRBV4-2	14	TRBJ1-1	CASSPLEAGFEAFF
.	TRBV28	16	TRBJ2-7	CASSFSERASSYEQYF
.	TRBV5-1	15	TRBJ2-5	CASSFQTGGSETQYF
.	TRBV25-1	15	TRBJ2-1	CASSVPGGPHNEQFF
.	TRBV4-3	15	TRBJ2-1	CASSQDISGSLDQFF
.	TRBV6-1	14	TRBJ2-3	CASSDLSGSDTQYF
.	TRBV6-1	14	TRBJ1-1	CASRRGTGVAEAFF
.	TRBV10-3	15	TRBJ2-7	CAISESYRGAYEQYF
.	TRBV9	13	TRBJ2-1	CASSDQHDNEQFF
.	TRBV6-1	14	TRBJ1-2	CASSDLQGSYGYTF
few	TRBV4-1	15	TRBJ1-1	CASSQSRTGTIEAFF
large	TRBV11-3	15	TRBJ1-1	CASSLGPVGYTEAFF
.	TRBV19	16	TRBJ1-5	CASSIALYRGNQPQHF
once	TRBV4-1	13	TRBJ1-5	CASSQATYQPQHF
once	TRBV6-5	13	TRBJ1-2	CASSYSRTYGYTF
.	TRBV6-5	15	TRBJ2-7	CASSLRDRGVYEQYF